This T cell receptor (beta chain) was identified during a study of CD8 T cells in Susac syndrome. Reverse transcription of roughly 0.5 to 1 ug RNA used random hexamers. TCRdb ran MiXCR on the immunoSEQ multiplex PCR reads and lists one entry per CDR3 protein. This table holds some 130,000 distinct CDR3 sequences, approximately 89% found once. CDR1 SGHDN and CDR2 FVKESK come from the germline V gene. The CDR3 has 16 residues. V lost 0 bases and J lost 5, with 16 bases in between. Sequencing of TCR beta, carried out with a high-throughput approach, was applied to CD8+ and CD4+ T cells from the blood. TEMRA cells were FACS-enriched and CD8+ and CD4+ T cells negatively isolated.

The gene calls are TRBV14 and TRBJ1-1; D possibly corresponds to TRBD1 (6 bases). The receptor was derived from a human donor with multiple sclerosis. The sequencing sample was made of CD8+ T cells from PBMCs. The CDR3 spells CASSQDLSRGDTEAFF. The DNA for the CDR3 is TGTGCCAGCAGCCAAGACCTTTCCAGGGGTGATACTGAAGCTTTCTTT.